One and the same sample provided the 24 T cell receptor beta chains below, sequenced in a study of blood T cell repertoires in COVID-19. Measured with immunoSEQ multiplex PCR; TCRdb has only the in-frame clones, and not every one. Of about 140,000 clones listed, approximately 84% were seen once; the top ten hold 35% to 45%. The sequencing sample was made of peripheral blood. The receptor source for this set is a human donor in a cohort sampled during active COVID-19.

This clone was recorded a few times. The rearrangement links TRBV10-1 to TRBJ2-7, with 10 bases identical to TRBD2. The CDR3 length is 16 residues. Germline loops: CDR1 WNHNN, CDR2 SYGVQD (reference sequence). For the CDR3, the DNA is TGCGTCAAACAAGCGGGAGGGCCCTCGGGCTCCTACGAGCAGTACGTC. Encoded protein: CVKQAGGPSGSYEQYV.

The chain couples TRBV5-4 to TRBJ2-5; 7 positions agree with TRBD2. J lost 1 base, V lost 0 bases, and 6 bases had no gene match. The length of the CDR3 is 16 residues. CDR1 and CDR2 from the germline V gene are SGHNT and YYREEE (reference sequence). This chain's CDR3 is CASSLAEAGSQETQYF. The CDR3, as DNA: TGTGCCAGCAGCTTGGCCGAAGCGGGGAGCCAAGAGACCCAGTACTTC.

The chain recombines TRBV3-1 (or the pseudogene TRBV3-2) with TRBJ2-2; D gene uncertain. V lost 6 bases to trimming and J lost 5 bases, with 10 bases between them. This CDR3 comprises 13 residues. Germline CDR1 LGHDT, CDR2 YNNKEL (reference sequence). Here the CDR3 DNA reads TGTGCCAGCAGTGTCAGTTGGACCGGGGAGCTGTTTTTT. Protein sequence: CASSVSWTGELFF.

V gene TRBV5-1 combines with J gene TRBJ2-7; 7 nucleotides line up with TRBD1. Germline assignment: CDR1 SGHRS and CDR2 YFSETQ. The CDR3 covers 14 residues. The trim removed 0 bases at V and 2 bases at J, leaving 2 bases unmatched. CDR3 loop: CASSLEGAAYEQYF. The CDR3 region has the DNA TGCGCCAGCAGCTTGGAGGGGGCAGCCTACGAGCAGTACTTC.

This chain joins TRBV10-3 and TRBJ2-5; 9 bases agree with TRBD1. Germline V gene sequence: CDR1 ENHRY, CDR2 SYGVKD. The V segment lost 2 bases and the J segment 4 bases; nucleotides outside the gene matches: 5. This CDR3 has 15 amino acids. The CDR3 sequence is CAISEGQGQIETQYF. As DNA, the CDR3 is TGTGCCATCAGTGAGGGACAGGGGCAAATAGAGACCCAGTACTTC.

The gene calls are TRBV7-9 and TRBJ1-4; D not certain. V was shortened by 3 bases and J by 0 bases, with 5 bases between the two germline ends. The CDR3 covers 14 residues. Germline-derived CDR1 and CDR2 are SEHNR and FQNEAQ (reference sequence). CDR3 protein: CASSFPATNEKLFF. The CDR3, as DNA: TGTGCCAGCAGCTTCCCTGCAACTAATGAAAAACTGTTTTTT.

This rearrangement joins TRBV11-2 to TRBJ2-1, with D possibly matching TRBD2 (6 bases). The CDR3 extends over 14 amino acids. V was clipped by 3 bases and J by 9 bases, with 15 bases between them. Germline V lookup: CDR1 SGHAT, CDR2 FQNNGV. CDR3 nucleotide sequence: TGTGCCAGCAGCTTGGCACTAGCCGGCGGTGAGCAGTTCTTC. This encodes CASSLALAGGEQFF.

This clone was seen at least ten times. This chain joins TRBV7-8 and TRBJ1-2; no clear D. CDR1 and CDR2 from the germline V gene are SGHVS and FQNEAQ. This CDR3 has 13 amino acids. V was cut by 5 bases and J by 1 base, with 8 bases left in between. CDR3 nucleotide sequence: TGTGCCAGCAGCCCCAGGATTAACTATGGCTACACCTTC. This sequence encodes CASSPRINYGYTF.

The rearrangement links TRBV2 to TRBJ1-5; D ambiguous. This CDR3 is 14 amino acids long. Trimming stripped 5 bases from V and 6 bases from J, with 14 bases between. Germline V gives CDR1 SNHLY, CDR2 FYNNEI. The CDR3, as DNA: TGTGCCAGCAGTCCCGGTGGGCAGTTTCAGCCCCAGCATTTT. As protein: CASSPGGQFQPQHF.

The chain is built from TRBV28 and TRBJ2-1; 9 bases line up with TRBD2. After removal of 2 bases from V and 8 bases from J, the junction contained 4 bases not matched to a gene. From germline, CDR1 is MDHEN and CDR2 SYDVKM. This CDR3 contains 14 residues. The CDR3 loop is CASSLAGGGDEQFF. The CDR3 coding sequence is TGTGCCAGCAGTTTAGCGGGAGGGGGTGATGAGCAGTTCTTC. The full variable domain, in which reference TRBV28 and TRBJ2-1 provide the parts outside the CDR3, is DVKVTQSSRYLVKRTGEKVFLECVQDMDHENMFWYRQDPGLGLRLIYFSYDVKMKEKGDIPEGYSVSREKKERFSLILESASTNQTSMYLCASSLAGGGDEQFFGPGTRLTVL.

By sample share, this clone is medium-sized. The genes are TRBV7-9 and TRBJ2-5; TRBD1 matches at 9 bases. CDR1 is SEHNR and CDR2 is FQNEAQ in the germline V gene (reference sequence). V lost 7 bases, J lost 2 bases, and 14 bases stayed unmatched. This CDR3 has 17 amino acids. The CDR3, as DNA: TGTGCCAGCACCCTCTCCTGGGACAGGGTCATACAAGAGACCCAGTACTTC. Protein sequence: CASTLSWDRVIQETQYF.

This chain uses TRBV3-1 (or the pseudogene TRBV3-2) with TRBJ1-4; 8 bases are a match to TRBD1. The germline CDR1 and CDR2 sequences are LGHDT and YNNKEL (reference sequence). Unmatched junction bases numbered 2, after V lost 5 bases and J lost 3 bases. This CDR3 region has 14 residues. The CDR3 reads CASSYRGANEKLFF. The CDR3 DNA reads TGTGCCAGCAGCTACAGGGGGGCTAATGAAAAACTGTTTTTT.

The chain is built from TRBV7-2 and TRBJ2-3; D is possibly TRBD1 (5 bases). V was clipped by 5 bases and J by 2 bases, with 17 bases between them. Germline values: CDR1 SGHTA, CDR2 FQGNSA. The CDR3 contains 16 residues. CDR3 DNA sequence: TGTGCCAGCAGCAAAGGGGATCTTTTAGACACAGATACGCAGTATTTT. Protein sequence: CASSKGDLLDTDTQYF.

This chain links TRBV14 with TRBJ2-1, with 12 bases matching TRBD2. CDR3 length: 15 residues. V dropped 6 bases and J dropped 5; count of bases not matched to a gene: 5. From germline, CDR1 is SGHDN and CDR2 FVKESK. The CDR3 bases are TGTGCCAGCAGGCTGGGACTAGCGGGCCACAATGAGCAGTTCTTC. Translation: CASRLGLAGHNEQFF.

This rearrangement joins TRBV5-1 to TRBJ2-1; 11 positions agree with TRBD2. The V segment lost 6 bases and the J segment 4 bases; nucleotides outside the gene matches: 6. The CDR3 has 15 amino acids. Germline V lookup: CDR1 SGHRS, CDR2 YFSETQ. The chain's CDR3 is CASTLTSGDYNEQFF. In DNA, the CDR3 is TGCGCCAGCACCCTGACTAGCGGGGATTACAATGAGCAGTTCTTC.

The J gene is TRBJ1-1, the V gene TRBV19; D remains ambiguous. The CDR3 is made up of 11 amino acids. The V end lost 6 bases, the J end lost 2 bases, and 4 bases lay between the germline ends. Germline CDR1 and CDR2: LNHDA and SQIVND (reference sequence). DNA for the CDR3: TGTGCCAGTAGGCGAAACACTGAAGCTTTCTTT. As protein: CASRRNTEAFF. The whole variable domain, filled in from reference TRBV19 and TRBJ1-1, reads DGGITQSPKYLFRKEGQNVTLSCEQNLNHDAMYWYRQDPGQGLRLIYYSQIVNDFQKGDIAEGYSVSREKKESFPLTVTSAQKNPTAFYLCASRRNTEAFFGQGTRLTVV.

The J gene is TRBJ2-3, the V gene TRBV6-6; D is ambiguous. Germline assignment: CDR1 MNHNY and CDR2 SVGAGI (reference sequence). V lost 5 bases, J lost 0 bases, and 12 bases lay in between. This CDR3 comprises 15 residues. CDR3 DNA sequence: TGTGCCAGCAGTAGAAGAGGAGCTAGCACAGATACGCAGTATTTT. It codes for CASSRRGASTDTQYF.

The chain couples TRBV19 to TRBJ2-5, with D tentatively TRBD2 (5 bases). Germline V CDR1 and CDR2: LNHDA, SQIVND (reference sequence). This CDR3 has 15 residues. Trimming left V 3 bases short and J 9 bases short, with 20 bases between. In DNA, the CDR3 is TGTGCCAGTAGTATTTCAAGGACTCTTCCGGCAGCCCAGTACTTC. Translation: CASSISRTLPAAQYF.

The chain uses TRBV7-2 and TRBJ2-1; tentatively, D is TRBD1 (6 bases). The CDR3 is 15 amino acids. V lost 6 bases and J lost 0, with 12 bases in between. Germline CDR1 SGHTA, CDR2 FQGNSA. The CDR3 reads CASSLGASSYNEQFF. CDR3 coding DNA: TGTGCCAGCAGTTTGGGGGCCAGCTCCTACAATGAGCAGTTCTTC.

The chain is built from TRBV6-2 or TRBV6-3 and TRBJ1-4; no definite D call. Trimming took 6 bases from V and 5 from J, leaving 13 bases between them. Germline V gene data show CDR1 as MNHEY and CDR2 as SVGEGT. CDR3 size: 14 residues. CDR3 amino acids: CASSLYGWNEKLFF. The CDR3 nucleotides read TGTGCCAGCAGCCTCTACGGGTGGAATGAAAAACTGTTTTTT.

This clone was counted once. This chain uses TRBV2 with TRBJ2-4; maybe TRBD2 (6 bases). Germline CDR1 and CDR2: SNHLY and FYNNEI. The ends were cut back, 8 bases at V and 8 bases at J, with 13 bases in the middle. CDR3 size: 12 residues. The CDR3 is CASDPGVDIQYF. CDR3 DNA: TGTGCCAGCGATCCGGGAGTGGACATTCAGTACTTC.

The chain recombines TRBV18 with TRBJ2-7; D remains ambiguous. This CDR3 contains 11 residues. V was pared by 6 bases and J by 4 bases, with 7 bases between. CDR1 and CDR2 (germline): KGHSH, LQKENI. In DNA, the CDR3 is TGTGCCAGCTCGCGCGAATACGAGCAGTACTTC. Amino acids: CASSREYEQYF.

CDR3 loop: CASSSTGDPYYGYTF. In DNA form, the CDR3 reads TGCGCCAGCAGTTCAACAGGGGACCCATACTATGGCTACACCTTC. V is TRBV10-2 and J is TRBJ1-2; 7 bases map to TRBD1. CDR3 length: 15 residues. Germline CDR1 is WSHSY and CDR2 is SAAADI. V shed 5 bases and J 3 bases; nucleotides not matched to a gene: 9.

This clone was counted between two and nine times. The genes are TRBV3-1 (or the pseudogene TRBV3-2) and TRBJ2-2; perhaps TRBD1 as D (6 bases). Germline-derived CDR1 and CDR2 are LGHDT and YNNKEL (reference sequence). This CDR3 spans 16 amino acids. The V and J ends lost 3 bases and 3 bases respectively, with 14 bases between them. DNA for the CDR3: TGTGCCAGCAGCCATCTCAGGGGCAGGGACACCGGGGAGCTGTTTTTT. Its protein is CASSHLRGRDTGELFF.